These T cell receptor beta chains were read from a single sample in a study of B cell selection in AIRE deficiency. Assay used: immunoSEQ multiplex PCR; TCRdb lists only in-frame clones, some missing. Seen here are under 25,000 clones, about 96% observed once, and the top ten hold around 0.3%. Sequenced sample: conventional CD4+ T cells sorted from PBMCs. These receptors originate from a human donor with AIRE deficiency. The conserved cysteine and the conserved F or W are not part of the CDR3 here. A D gene is named only where the DNA matches it firmly. The size of a clone is reported for some rows only, either as once, few or many, or as a class for expanded clones.

cdr3_aa: ASSVSGGNYEQY; j_call: TRBJ2-7; v_call: TRBV9; d_call: TRBD2; clone_size: -
cdr3_aa: ASSQVSGGTYEQY; j_call: TRBJ2-7; v_call: TRBV4-2; d_call: TRBD2; clone_size: -
cdr3_aa: ASSLRSPGQGSPLH; j_call: TRBJ1-6; v_call: TRBV7-6; d_call: TRBD1; clone_size: few
cdr3_aa: ASSFPRQEATDTQY; j_call: TRBJ2-3; v_call: TRBV5-1; d_call: -; clone_size: -
cdr3_aa: ASSLQGRGRWEQY; j_call: TRBJ2-7; v_call: TRBV11-3; d_call: -; clone_size: once
cdr3_aa: ASSLGGGRMNTEAF; j_call: TRBJ1-1; v_call: TRBV5-4; d_call: -; clone_size: -
cdr3_aa: ASSSTMTSRNEQF; j_call: TRBJ2-1; v_call: TRBV7-8; d_call: TRBD2; clone_size: -
cdr3_aa: ASSLVGQGGNSPLH; j_call: TRBJ1-6; v_call: TRBV7-9; d_call: TRBD1; clone_size: once
cdr3_aa: ASSLAQYNEQF; j_call: TRBJ2-1; v_call: TRBV5-4; d_call: -; clone_size: -
cdr3_aa: ASSYSGNGGYT; j_call: TRBJ1-2; v_call: TRBV6-5; d_call: -; clone_size: -
cdr3_aa: ASSSTSGRSYEQY; j_call: TRBJ2-7; v_call: TRBV7-2; d_call: TRBD2; clone_size: -
cdr3_aa: ASSLGTDSYGYT; j_call: TRBJ1-2; v_call: TRBV11-2; d_call: -; clone_size: -
cdr3_aa: SVESPRAPNTGELF; j_call: TRBJ2-2; v_call: TRBV29-1; d_call: -; clone_size: -
cdr3_aa: ASTGEGLAGDEQF; j_call: TRBJ2-1; v_call: TRBV2; d_call: TRBD2; clone_size: -
cdr3_aa: ASTQERGGAEAF; j_call: TRBJ1-1; v_call: TRBV19; d_call: -; clone_size: once
cdr3_aa: ASGRVIAYEQY; j_call: TRBJ2-7; v_call: TRBV2; d_call: TRBD2; clone_size: -
cdr3_aa: ASRRDRGQIDGELF; j_call: TRBJ2-2; v_call: TRBV5-1; d_call: TRBD1; clone_size: -
cdr3_aa: AWSIDQGEKLF; j_call: TRBJ1-4; v_call: TRBV30; d_call: -; clone_size: -
cdr3_aa: ASSKEVPGPNQGELF; j_call: TRBJ2-2; v_call: TRBV4-3; d_call: -; clone_size: -
cdr3_aa: ASRSTGWNEQF; j_call: TRBJ2-1; v_call: TRBV6-5; d_call: TRBD1; clone_size: -
cdr3_aa: ASSPPGNSGNTIY; j_call: TRBJ1-3; v_call: TRBV18; d_call: -; clone_size: -
cdr3_aa: TSSQVREQGSQNYGYT; j_call: TRBJ1-2; v_call: TRBV1; d_call: -; clone_size: -
cdr3_aa: ASSLDPFNQPQH; j_call: TRBJ1-5; v_call: TRBV5-1; d_call: -; clone_size: -
cdr3_aa: ASSREWGDSEAF; j_call: TRBJ1-1; v_call: TRBV18; d_call: -; clone_size: -